This T cell receptor (beta chain) was captured in a study of cytotoxic CD8 clonotypes in ibrutinib-treated CLL. Study as a whole: Patient counts were 11 relapsed/refractory, more than 14 treatment-naive and 17 to 18 IGHV unmutated.

V shed 3 bases, J shed 1 base, and the junction held 9 bases outside the gene matches. Germline CDR1 reads KGHSH; CDR2 reads LQKENI. The length of the CDR3 is 16 residues. Overall study findings and caveats: While tracking circulating CD8+ T-cell counts, baseline clonality exceeded that of age-matched healthy donors.

Remarks on this clone: What it binds is unknown.

Profiling relied on immunoSEQ multiplex PCR, and the TCRdb table lists in-frame clones only, not all of them. The sample lists some 300,000 clones; more than 65% were seen once. V gene TRBV18 combines with J gene TRBJ2-7; 7 bases are a match to TRBD2. This TCR came from a human donor with chronic lymphocytic leukemia. The source material was PBMCs, sampled before ibrutinib treatment. The CDR3 DNA follows: TGTGCCAGCTCACCCCTGGGGAGGGTGTCATCCTACGAGCAGTACTTC. Amino acids: CASSPLGRVSSYEQYF.